These 18 T cell receptor beta chains came from one sample sequenced in a study of Graves' ophthalmopathy and Graves' hyperthyroidism. Amplified material comprised TCR beta CDR3 regions derived from RNA transcripts. First-round RT-PCR used HTBI primers; second-round multiplex PCR followed. Each CDR3 protein gets one entry after TCRdb re-called the multiplex PCR reads with MiXCR. This sample has hundreds of thousands of distinct CDR3 sequences, with more than 20% found just once. Source material: peripheral blood. These receptors were collected from a woman younger than 35 with stable Graves' hyperthyroidism.

This clonotype occurred many times. V gene TRBV12-3 or TRBV12-4 combines with J gene TRBJ2-7, with D unresolved. The CDR3 contains 13 residues. The V gene lost 5 bases and the J gene lost 6 bases, with 14 bases spanning the gap. DNA for the CDR3: TGTGCCAGCAGTCTTCCGGGTATGAGCGAGCAGTACTTC. Residues: CASSLPGMSEQYF.

The chain uses TRBV4-3 and TRBJ2-7, with TRBD2 identical over 10 bases. Trimming took 0 bases from V and 2 from J; bases not matched to a gene: 4. The CDR3 is 16 amino acids. Germline V gene sequence: CDR1 LGHNA, CDR2 YSLEER. CDR3 sequence (DNA): TGCGCCAGCAGCCAAGAGGCCAGCGGGAGGGCCTACGAGCAGTACTTC. Translating gives CASSQEASGRAYEQYF.

This clonotype was observed at least ten times. The CDR3 nucleotides read TGTGCCAGCAGTTTCTGGACTAGCGGGAGGAATATGTACGAGCAGTACTTC. Residues: CASSFWTSGRNMYEQYF. The chain couples TRBV6-2 or TRBV6-3 to TRBJ2-7, with 14 positions matching TRBD2. V shed 4 bases and J 4 bases; nucleotides not matched to a gene: 9. This CDR3 has 17 amino acids. Looked up from germline, CDR1 is MNHEY and CDR2 is SVGEGT.

This clonotype was observed a handful of times. The chain carries TRBV12-3 or TRBV12-4 and TRBJ1-2, with D possibly TRBD1 on 5 matching bases. This CDR3 region has 14 residues. V gave up 1 base and J gave up 2 bases, with 8 bases separating them. CDR3 sequence reads: CASSLETANYGYTF. CDR3 DNA sequence: TGTGCCAGCAGTTTAGAGACAGCCAACTATGGCTACACCTTC.

CDR3 DNA: TGTGCCAGCAGTTCTAATGGACTAGCGCTTGAGACCCAGTACTTC. Translating it yields CASSSNGLALETQYF. The chain couples TRBV12-3 or TRBV12-4 to TRBJ2-5; TRBD2 matches 9 bases. The CDR3 runs to 15 residues. J lost 5 bases, V lost 4 bases, and 8 bases had no gene match.

V and J are TRBV5-5 and TRBJ1-2, with D hard to call. CDR1 is SGHKS and CDR2 is YYEKEE in the germline V gene (reference sequence). V lost 0 bases and J 2 bases, leaving 8 bases between the germline ends. The CDR3 has 14 residues. The CDR3 nucleotides read TGTGCCAGCAGCTTGGCGACGGACAACTATGGCTACACCTTC. This codes for CASSLATDNYGYTF. Based on the CDR3 plus reference TRBV5-5 and TRBJ1-2, the full variable domain is DAGVTQSPTHLIKTRGQQVTLRCSPISGHKSVSWYQQVLGQGPQFIFQYYEKEERGRGNFPDRFSARQFPNYSSELNVNALLLGDSALYLCASSLATDNYGYTFGSGTRLTVV.

This clonotype was seen many times. CDR3 nucleotide sequence: TGTGCCAGCAGCTTGGGTGGTGTTTATAGCAATCAGCCCCAGCATTTT. Translated, it gives CASSLGGVYSNQPQHF. This chain joins TRBV5-6 and TRBJ1-5; no clear D gene. This CDR3 is 16 amino acids long. Germline CDR1 and CDR2: SGHDT and YYEEEE. V was cut by 0 bases and J by 0 bases, with 10 bases left in between.

This clonotype was detected ten times or more. In DNA, the CDR3 is TGTGCCAGCAGACCCAGCGGAAACACCGGGGAGCTGTTTTTT. This codes for CASRPSGNTGELFF. The rearrangement links TRBV12-3 or TRBV12-4 to TRBJ2-2; a possible D gene is TRBD2 (5 bases). The CDR3 contains 14 residues. The ends were cut back, 6 bases at V and 2 bases at J, with 10 bases in the middle.

In its sample, this clonotype was seen many times. The rearrangement joins TRBV20-1 to TRBJ2-2; D not resolved. The CDR3 runs to 14 residues. Germline CDR1 is DFQATT and CDR2 is SNEGSKA (reference sequence). V shed 2 bases and J shed 1 base, with 8 bases lying between them. The CDR3 DNA follows: TGCAGTGCTAGATCGAGGCAGAACACCGGGGAGCTGTTTTTT. Its protein is CSARSRQNTGELFF.

The gene calls are TRBV27 and TRBJ1-5; D uncertain. Germline CDR1 is MNHEY and CDR2 is SMNVEV (reference sequence). Trimming removed 6 bases at V and 5 bases at J, with 11 bases between. CDR3 length: 13 residues. CDR3 sequence reads: CASSLRSYQPQHF. The DNA for the CDR3 is TGTGCCAGCAGCCTCAGAAGCTATCAGCCCCAGCATTTT.

The table lists this clonotype with many counts. The chain recombines TRBV6-1 with TRBJ2-3; the D gene is possibly TRBD2 (6 bases). With 6 bases removed from V and 2 bases from J, the gap between germline ends came to 12 bases. The length of the CDR3 is 14 residues. Germline V lookup: CDR1 MNHNS, CDR2 SASEGT. The CDR3 DNA reads TGTGCCAGCAGCGGGACTCAGTACACAGATACGCAGTATTTT. Residues: CASSGTQYTDTQYF.

This clonotype occurred many times. The genes are TRBV20-1 and TRBJ2-7; D ambiguous. V shed 5 bases and J shed 0 bases, with 17 bases lying between them. This CDR3 spans 15 amino acids. Germline V gives CDR1 DFQATT, CDR2 SNEGSKA (reference sequence). CDR3 bases: TGCAGTGCTCTCGGGCCCCAATTCGGCTCCTACGAGCAGTACTTC. Protein: CSALGPQFGSYEQYF.

This clonotype was recorded many times. This chain links TRBV6-2 or TRBV6-3 with TRBJ1-1, with a weak D call TRBD1 (5 bases). Germline-derived CDR1 and CDR2 are MNHEY and SVGEGT. The V gene lost 6 bases and the J gene lost 11 bases, with 16 bases spanning the gap. The CDR3 is 12 residues long. CDR3: CASRGTLRRAFF. CDR3 DNA sequence: TGTGCCAGCAGAGGGACCCTTCGTCGGGCTTTCTTT.

This clonotype was seen ten or more times. The rearrangement uses TRBV6-2 or TRBV6-3 and TRBJ1-6, with no clear D. Trimming shortened V by 3 bases and J by 2 bases, and 8 bases separated the two germline ends. Germline CDR1 MNHEY, CDR2 SVGEGT. This CDR3 is 15 amino acids long. DNA for the CDR3: TGTGCCAGCAGTTATGTAGGGACCTATAATTCACCCCTCCACTTT. Translated: CASSYVGTYNSPLHF.

The rearrangement uses TRBV6-1 and TRBJ1-1; a weak D match, TRBD1 (6 bases). Germline V lookup: CDR1 MNHNS, CDR2 SASEGT. Between the trimmed V and J ends, which lost 5 bases and 2 bases, there was a span of 12 bases. This CDR3 has 14 amino acids. The DNA for the CDR3 is TGTGCCAGCAGTAAATTGGACAGTAACACTGAAGCTTTCTTT. It yields the protein CASSKLDSNTEAFF.

This clonotype was detected ten times or more. The chain employs TRBV6-2 or TRBV6-3 and TRBJ2-7; D unclear. Germline V gene lookup returns CDR1 MNHEY and CDR2 SVGEGT. Trimming left V 3 bases short and J 1 base short, with 10 bases between. The CDR3 length is 14 residues. The CDR3 loop is CASSYGWVSYEQYF. CDR3 bases: TGTGCCAGCAGTTATGGGTGGGTTTCCTACGAGCAGTACTTC.

This clonotype was counted many times. The V gene is TRBV11-2, the J gene TRBJ1-3, with 7 bases identical to TRBD1. Looked up from germline, CDR1 is SGHAT and CDR2 is FQNNGV. With 0 bases clipped from V and 0 bases from J, the junction kept 5 bases outside the gene matches. The CDR3 is 17 residues long. In DNA, the CDR3 is TGTGCCAGCAGCTTAGATCGGACAGGTCACTCTGGAAACACCATATATTTT. Encoded protein: CASSLDRTGHSGNTIYF. The whole variable domain, remainder taken from reference TRBV11-2 and TRBJ1-3, is EAGVAQSPRYKIIEKRQSVAFWCNPISGHATLYWYQQILGQGPKLLIQFQNNGVVDDSQLPKDRFSAERLKGVDSTLKIQPAKLEDSAVYLCASSLDRTGHSGNTIYFGEGSWLTVV.

This clonotype has at least ten counts. The chain carries TRBV15 and TRBJ2-2; 12 positions agree with TRBD1. This CDR3 is built from 15 residues. Germline trimming cut 4 bases from V and 6 bases from J; bases unmatched to any gene: 3. Germline V lookup: CDR1 LNHNV, CDR2 YYDKDF (reference sequence). CDR3: CATSNRDRGPGELFF. The CDR3 coding sequence is TGTGCCACCAGCAACCGGGACAGGGGGCCCGGGGAGCTGTTTTTT.